The rows below give T cell receptor beta chains drawn from one sample of a study of blood T cell repertoires in COVID-19. Libraries were prepared by immunoSEQ multiplex PCR; TCRdb keeps only in-frame clonotypes and omits some of them. The sample has 150,000 to 200,000 clones, less than 85% seen once. Sequencing used peripheral blood. The origin of the receptors is a human donor in a cohort sampled during active COVID-19. Both conserved end residues are part of each CDR3. A D gene is named only where the DNA matches it firmly. Not all rows give a size; the values are once, few, many and, for expanded clones, a class.

j_gene	d_gene	abundance	v_gene	CDR3nt	CDR3aa
TRBJ1-3	-	-	TRBV6-1	TGTGCCAGCAGTGAAGGGGAGCTCTCTGGAAACACCATATATTTT	CASSEGELSGNTIYF
TRBJ2-5	-	-	TRBV5-4	TGTGCCAGCAGTCATAAGGGGGACCATCAAGAGACCCAGTACTTC	CASSHKGDHQETQYF
TRBJ2-7	TRBD2	-	TRBV19	TGTGCCAGTAGTATGATAGCGGGTGATGCCTACGAGCAGTACTTC	CASSMIAGDAYEQYF
TRBJ2-2	-	-	TRBV7-9	TGTGCCAGCAGCGGCCCCCCGGCGACGGGCGGGGAGCTGTTTTTT	CASSGPPATGGELFF
TRBJ2-7	TRBD2	-	TRBV7-6	TGTGCCAGCAGCTTAGAGGTAGCGGGGGGCTACGAGCAGTACTTC	CASSLEVAGGYEQYF
TRBJ2-7	TRBD1	-	TRBV19	TGTGCCAGTAGCACCGGGACAGGGGGAGAGCAGTACTTC	CASSTGTGGEQYF
TRBJ2-7	TRBD1	-	TRBV19	TGTGCCAGTAGTATAGGGGCAGGGGGAGCCTACGAGCAGTACTTC	CASSIGAGGAYEQYF
TRBJ1-3	TRBD1	-	TRBV5-1	TGCGCCAGCAGCTTGTCCCCGGACAGGGCGTTTGGAAACACCATATATTTT	CASSLSPDRAFGNTIYF
TRBJ1-2	-	-	TRBV3-1/TRBV3-2	TGTGCCAGCAGCCGGGACACTAACTATGGCTACACCTTC	CASSRDTNYGYTF
TRBJ1-4	TRBD1	-	TRBV5-1	TGCGCCAGCAGCGTGGACAGGGGAGAGTTGACTAATGAAAAACTGTTTTTT	CASSVDRGELTNEKLFF
TRBJ2-3	TRBD2	-	TRBV11-2	TGTGCCAGCAGGGGGACTAGCGGGACCCGCGCCAGCACAGATACGCAGTATTTT	CASRGTSGTRASTDTQYF
TRBJ1-1	TRBD1	-	TRBV7-9	TGTGCCAGCAGGTCGGACAGGGTTGAAGCTTTCTTT	CASRSDRVEAFF
TRBJ2-1	-	-	TRBV12-3/TRBV12-4	TGTGCCACCCGACGGGGCTACAATGAGCAGTTCTTC	CATRRGYNEQFF
TRBJ1-6	-	-	TRBV5-5	TGTGCCAGCAGCGAAACGGGGAATTCACCCCTCCACTTT	CASSETGNSPLHF
TRBJ2-7	-	-	TRBV15	TGTGCCACCAGTCTTTTCCCGGCCTACGAGCAGTACTTC	CATSLFPAYEQYF
TRBJ1-2	-	once	TRBV27	TGTGCCAGCAGTTTGCGGGAGGGGAGGGGCTACACCTTC	CASSLREGRGYTF
TRBJ2-5	TRBD1	-	TRBV7-8	TGTGCCAGCAGCTCTGGACAGGGGGCGCGTGAGACCCAGTACTTC	CASSSGQGARETQYF
TRBJ1-2	TRBD1	-	TRBV7-2	TGTGCCAGCAGCCCAGACGGACAGGGGGTCGAGGGCTACACCTTC	CASSPDGQGVEGYTF
TRBJ1-2	TRBD1	-	TRBV28	TGTGCCAGCAGTTCCCTGACAGGGGGAAAGGGTGGCTACACCTTC	CASSSLTGGKGGYTF
TRBJ2-7	-	-	TRBV7-2	TGTGCCAGCAGTTCCAGCTCCTACGAGCAGTACTTC	CASSSSSYEQYF
TRBJ1-1	TRBD1	-	TRBV3-1/TRBV3-2	TGTGCCAGCAGCCAAGGGACAGGGAGAAACACTGAAGCTTTCTTT	CASSQGTGRNTEAFF
TRBJ1-4	-	few	TRBV19	TGTGCCAGTAGTCTGACGGGAGGGATCAGGGGAAAACTGTTTTTT	CASSLTGGIRGKLFF
TRBJ2-1	TRBD2	-	TRBV5-1	TGCGCCAGCAGCTTGGTAGCGGGATACAATGAGCAGTTCTTC	CASSLVAGYNEQFF
TRBJ2-7	-	-	TRBV7-2	TGTGCCAGCAGCTTAAGCCCACAGATTTTATACGAGCAGTACTTC	CASSLSPQILYEQYF
TRBJ2-7	TRBD2	few	TRBV9	TGTGCCAGCAGCTCACGGACTAGCGGGGACTACTACGAGCAGTACTTC	CASSSRTSGDYYEQYF
TRBJ1-1	TRBD1	-	TRBV5-1	TGCGCCAGCAGCGAGGGACAGGGGGACACTGAAGCTTTCTTT	CASSEGQGDTEAFF
TRBJ1-1	-	once	TRBV19	TGTGCCAGTAGTATAGATGACCTGCCGAGCGGGACTGAAGCTTTCTTT	CASSIDDLPSGTEAFF
TRBJ1-2	-	-	TRBV29-1	TGCAGCGTTGCCGAGTCCAACTATGGCTACACCTTC	CSVAESNYGYTF
TRBJ2-7	-	-	TRBV7-9	TGTGCCAGCAGCTTAGCGGGGGGGCATATCGTGGACGAGCAGTACTTC	CASSLAGGHIVDEQYF
TRBJ1-5	-	-	TRBV12-5	TGTGCTAGTGGTTTGGTTGACAGTTATAGCAATCAGCCCCAGCATTTT	CASGLVDSYSNQPQHF
TRBJ2-7	-	-	TRBV4-1	TGCGCCAGCAGTGAGACAGGTTACGAGCAGTACTTC	CASSETGYEQYF
TRBJ1-1	-	-	TRBV6-5	TGTGCCAGCAGTTCGTGGGGGGGAAGGAACACTGAAGCTTTCTTT	CASSSWGGRNTEAFF
TRBJ2-6	-	-	TRBV2	TGTGCCAGCAGTGAACAAGGGGCTGGGGCCAACGTCCTGACTTTC	CASSEQGAGANVLTF
TRBJ2-3	TRBD2	-	TRBV2	TGTGCCAGCAGTGCTAGCGGGGGGGCTTGGGCAGATACGCAGTATTTT	CASSASGGAWADTQYF
TRBJ2-1	-	-	TRBV12-3/TRBV12-4	TGTGCCAGCAGTTTAGGCGTCAATGAGCAGTTCTTC	CASSLGVNEQFF
TRBJ2-3	-	-	TRBV29-1	TGCAGCGTTGGTAGAGATACGCAGTATTTT	CSVGRDTQYF
TRBJ2-5	TRBD2	-	TRBV5-1	TGCGCCAGCAGCCCGGGACTAGCGGGAAGGGAGACCCAGTACTTC	CASSPGLAGRETQYF
TRBJ2-1	TRBD2	-	TRBV5-1	TGCGCCAGCAGCTTGGTTTGGACTAGCGGGATTTACAATGAGCAGTTCTTC	CASSLVWTSGIYNEQFF
TRBJ2-7	TRBD1	-	TRBV7-8	TGTGCCAGCAGCCCCGGGACAGGGGTACCCGAGCAGTACTTC	CASSPGTGVPEQYF
TRBJ1-6	-	-	TRBV9	TGTGCCAGCAGCGTCAACCCGACAGGTTCACCCCTCCACTTT	CASSVNPTGSPLHF
TRBJ1-3	TRBD1	-	TRBV6-4	TGTGCCAGCAGTCCCACGGGACAGGGAAGGACTGGAAACACCATATATTTT	CASSPTGQGRTGNTIYF
TRBJ1-5	-	once	TRBV19	TGTGCCAGTGGCGGGGGGGAGCCCCAGCATTTT	CASGGGEPQHF
TRBJ1-2	TRBD1	-	TRBV19	TGTGCCAGTAGTCCCGGGACAGGGAATCAGGGCTTCTATGGCTACACCTTC	CASSPGTGNQGFYGYTF